Many counts were recorded for the clone carrying this T cell receptor beta chain. Antigen unknown. This sample was included in a study of T-cell reconstitution after alpha-beta-depleted transplantation in children. General study points: The origin of alpha-beta T cells about two months after transplant was reportedly several hundred expanded graft clones. T-cell counts and diversity at one year post-transplant came mainly from newly produced T cells.

CDR3 length: 12 residues. Germline loops: CDR1 SGHRS, CDR2 YFSETQ. V lost 5 bases, J lost 0 bases, and 4 bases lay in between. The TCRbeta library incorporated unique molecular identifiers. One entry per CDR3 protein results from TCRdb running MiXCR on the PCR reads. Found here are some 440,000 distinct CDR3 sequences, 15% to 20% of them singletons; the top ten hold less than 30%. The chain links TRBV5-1 to TRBJ2-3; D gene ambiguous. This TCR was recovered from a boy in the first two years of life who had a stem cell transplant for Wiskott-Aldrich syndrome, so the T cells may come from the graft donor. Sequenced material: PBMCs, mostly from graft donor cells, taken 360 days after TCRalphabeta/CD19-depleted stem cell transplant. The CDR3 reads CASRRSTDTQYF. The CDR3 DNA sequence: TGCGCCAGCAGACGGAGCACAGATACGCAGTATTTT.